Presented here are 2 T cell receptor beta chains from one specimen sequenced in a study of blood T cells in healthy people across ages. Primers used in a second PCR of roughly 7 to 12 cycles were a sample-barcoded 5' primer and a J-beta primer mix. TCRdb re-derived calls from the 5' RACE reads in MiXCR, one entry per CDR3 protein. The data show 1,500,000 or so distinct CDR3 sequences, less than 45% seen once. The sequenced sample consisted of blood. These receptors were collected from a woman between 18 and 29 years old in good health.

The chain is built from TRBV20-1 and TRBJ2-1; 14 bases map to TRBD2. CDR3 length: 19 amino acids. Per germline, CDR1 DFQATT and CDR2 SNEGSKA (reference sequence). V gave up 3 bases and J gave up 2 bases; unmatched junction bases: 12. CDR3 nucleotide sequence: TGCAGTGCTAGGGCAACCGGGACTAGCGGGGGCCGGGCCTACAATGAGCAGTTCTTC. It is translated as CSARATGTSGGRAYNEQFF.

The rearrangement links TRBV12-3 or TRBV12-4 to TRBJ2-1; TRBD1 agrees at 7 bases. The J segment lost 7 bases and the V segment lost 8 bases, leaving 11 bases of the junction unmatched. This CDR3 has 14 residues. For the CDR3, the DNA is TGTGCCAGCTCCCAGGGGGTATCTACGAATGAGCAGTTCTTC. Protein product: CASSQGVSTNEQFF.